What follows are 6 T cell receptor beta chains derived from one specimen sequenced in a study of neoadjuvant anti-PD-1 for oral cavity cancer. Data came from immunoSEQ multiplex PCR; TCRdb stores just in-frame clones and leaves some out. This sample has 10,000 to 15,000 clones; 50% to 75% occur once, and the top ten carry more than 2%. Sequencing used PBMCs, obtained before nivolumab (anti-PD-1) treatment. The receptors here all came from a person between 40 and 79 years old with oral cavity squamous cell carcinoma.

The chain joins TRBV9 to TRBJ1-1; D remains unclear. Germline CDR1 SGDLS, CDR2 YYNGEE. The CDR3 sequence is 15 residues long. The V end was cut by 5 bases, the J end by 1 base, with 15 bases between. The CDR3 DNA reads TGTGCCAGCAGGTCTTGGGGAGAGGGGAACACTGAAGCTTTCTTT. This translates into CASRSWGEGNTEAFF.

This clone was seen a few times. The chain employs TRBV2 and TRBJ2-4; no clear D gene. Trimming took 3 bases from V and 0 from J, leaving 9 bases between them. The CDR3 spans 15 residues. Germline assignment: CDR1 SNHLY and CDR2 FYNNEI. CDR3 protein: CASSESLLAKNIQYF. In nucleotides, the CDR3 is TGTGCCAGCAGTGAGTCTCTACTAGCCAAAAACATTCAGTACTTC.

The V gene is TRBV7-6, the J gene TRBJ1-5; the match to TRBD1 covers 7 bases. The CDR3 consists of 15 residues. Germline V CDR1 and CDR2: SGHVS, FNYEAQ. V shed 5 bases and J 5 bases; nucleotides not matched to a gene: 9. Here the CDR3 reads CASSPQGGRDQPQHF. CDR3 sequence (DNA): TGTGCCAGCAGCCCCCAGGGGGGGCGAGATCAGCCCCAGCATTTT.

This clone has just a few counts. Here the CDR3 reads CASSLVVGTRTEAFF. The CDR3 DNA is TGTGCCAGCAGCTTAGTGGTGGGGACCCGCACTGAAGCTTTCTTT. This rearrangement joins TRBV7-9 to TRBJ1-1, with D possibly TRBD1 on 5 matching bases. Trimming removed 1 base from V and 4 bases from J, with 13 bases in between. The CDR3 has 15 amino acids. Germline V CDR1 and CDR2: SEHNR, FQNEAQ (reference sequence).

This rearrangement joins TRBV15 to TRBJ1-1; the D is unclear. This CDR3 has 15 residues. Trimming took 2 bases from V and 1 from J, leaving 11 bases between them. Per germline, CDR1 LNHNV and CDR2 YYDKDF (reference sequence). The DNA for the CDR3 is TGTGCCACCAGCAGAAGTCAGGAACAGAACACTGAAGCTTTCTTT. Its protein product is CATSRSQEQNTEAFF.

V and J are TRBV23-1 and TRBJ2-7; perhaps TRBD2 as D (5 bases). TRBV23-1 is classed as an ORF, of uncertain function. The CDR3 has 16 residues. V shed 7 bases and J shed 3 bases, with 22 bases lying between them. The CDR3 region is CASTKPPEGLVYEQYF. The CDR3 bases are TGCGCCAGCACCAAACCACCCGAGGGTTTGGTCTACGAGCAGTACTTC.